These T cell receptor beta chains were read from a single sample in a study of T cells after yellow fever vaccination. From the 5' RACE reads, TCRdb called clonotypes with MiXCR, one entry per CDR3 protein. This sample carries around 150,000 distinct CDR3 sequences, about 7% of them seen once, and the ten largest clones take 2.5% to 3%. The sample consisted of CD4+ T cells sorted from PBMCs, taken 5 days after the first yellow fever vaccination. The receptors shown here come from a man in his late teens or twenties who received the YFV17D yellow fever vaccine. The CDR3 runs from the conserved cysteine through the conserved F or W. D genes are given only for firm matches. Size tells how often a clone was seen (once, few, many) or the class of an expanded clone, and some rows leave it out.

>.|TRBJ1-2|many|TRBV4-1
TGCGCCAGCAGCCAAGATCCAGGGTCTAACTATGGCTACACCTTC
CASSQDPGSNYGYTF
>.|TRBJ2-5|many|TRBV5-1
TGCGCCAGCAGCTTCACAGGGCCGAGGGAGACCCAGTACTTC
CASSFTGPRETQYF
>.|TRBJ2-5|many|TRBV7-2
TGTGCCAGCAGCTTAGGGAGGGGGTGGCAAGAGACCCAGTACTTC
CASSLGRGWQETQYF
>.|TRBJ2-7|many|TRBV4-3
TGCGCCAGCAGCCGGAATTCGGACCGGCGAGGGTACGAGCAGTACTTC
CASSRNSDRRGYEQYF
>.|TRBJ2-2|many|TRBV5-1
TGCGCCAGCAGCTGGGGACCTAACACCGGGGAGCTGTTTTTT
CASSWGPNTGELFF
>.|TRBJ1-5|.|TRBV10-3
TGTGCCATCAGTGGGGCAGGGTGGGATCAGCCCCAGCATTTT
CAISGAGWDQPQHF
>TRBD2|TRBJ2-1|.|TRBV5-4
TGTGCCAGCAGCTTGGTTTCGGCAGGGAGGGTTGAGCAGTTCTTC
CASSLVSAGRVEQFF
>.|TRBJ2-3|many|TRBV5-1
TGCGCCAGCAGCCCTGACAGACCCACAGATACGCAGTATTTT
CASSPDRPTDTQYF
>.|TRBJ2-7|many|TRBV7-2
TGTGCCAGCAGCCCGGTTCCAACCTACGAGCAGTACTTC
CASSPVPTYEQYF
>.|TRBJ1-1|many|TRBV18
TGTGCCAGCTCCCCCAACAGGGAAGGAGGTGAAGCTTTCTTT
CASSPNREGGEAFF
>.|TRBJ2-2|many|TRBV28
TGTGCCAGCACCAAGGGGGACACCGGGGAGCTGTTTTTT
CASTKGDTGELFF
>.|TRBJ2-5|few|TRBV5-1
TGCGCCAGCAGCTCCAACAGGGCGGGTATGGAGACCCAGTACTTC
CASSSNRAGMETQYF
>.|TRBJ2-1|many|TRBV6-2/TRBV6-3
TGTGCCAGCAGTTACCATGGGGGGACTGGACACAATGAGCAGTTCTTC
CASSYHGGTGHNEQFF
>TRBD2|TRBJ2-1|many|TRBV10-3
TGTGCCATCAGGGGGACTAGCGGGGGGGCAATCAATGAGCAGTTCTTC
CAIRGTSGGAINEQFF
>TRBD1|TRBJ2-7|many|TRBV7-2
TGTGCCAGCAGCTTGACGGGGACAGGGGGCTACGAGCAGTACTTC
CASSLTGTGGYEQYF
>TRBD2|TRBJ2-5|many|TRBV5-6
TGTGCCAGCAGCTTGGCCGGGGAGTACGGGGGGGTCCAAGAGACCCAGTACTTC
CASSLAGEYGGVQETQYF
>.|TRBJ1-5|many|TRBV19
TGTGCCAGTACCGGGGGCAGGCAGCCCCAGCATTTT
CASTGGRQPQHF
>TRBD1|TRBJ1-3|many|TRBV11-2
TGTGCCAGCAGCCCCGGGACAGGCTACTCTGGAAACACCATATATTTT
CASSPGTGYSGNTIYF
>.|TRBJ1-2|few|TRBV14
TGTGCCAGCAGCCAAGATTTGCCCAGGGTGGATGGCTACACCTTC
CASSQDLPRVDGYTF
>.|TRBJ2-3|many|TRBV20-1
TGCAGTGCTAGAGGGCTAGCGTATAGCACAGATACGCAGTATTTT
CSARGLAYSTDTQYF
>.|TRBJ2-2|.|TRBV6-1
TGTGCCAGCAGTGTGATCGGGGGCATCACCGGGGAGCTGTTTTTT
CASSVIGGITGELFF
>.|TRBJ1-1|many|TRBV7-9
TGTGCCAGCAGCTTAGAGGTAACTGAAGCTTTCTTT
CASSLEVTEAFF
>.|TRBJ2-5|many|TRBV29-1
TGCAGCGTGTACCCGGGCCCGAAGGGGCCCCAGTACTTC
CSVYPGPKGPQYF
>.|TRBJ2-1|.|TRBV6-2/TRBV6-3
TGTGCCAGCAGACGACTGGGACGGCATTCCTACAATGAGCAGTTCTTC
CASRRLGRHSYNEQFF
>.|TRBJ1-3|many|TRBV30
TGTGCCTGGAGTGTCGACTTTTTCCCTCCTGGAAACACCATATATTTT
CAWSVDFFPPGNTIYF
>.|TRBJ2-5|.|TRBV7-7
TGTGCCAGCAGCTTAGAGGGGGGCCTAGGGACGGAGACCCAGTACTTC
CASSLEGGLGTETQYF
>.|TRBJ2-2|many|TRBV12-3/TRBV12-4
TGTGCCAGCAGTTCCGGGACACAAAACACCGGGGAGCTGTTTTTT
CASSSGTQNTGELFF
>.|TRBJ1-4|.|TRBV4-3
TGCGCCAGCAGCGTTCCGGGTCAGCCCGTGCCGAAACTGTTTTTT
CASSVPGQPVPKLFF
>.|TRBJ2-3|.|TRBV6-1
TGTGCCAGTAGTCCCCAGCGCGAGGATACGCAGTATTTT
CASSPQREDTQYF
>.|TRBJ2-3|few|TRBV5-1
TGCGCCAGCAGATGGGTCGGAGGGCGGGGAGCAGATACGCAGTATTTT
CASRWVGGRGADTQYF
>TRBD1|TRBJ1-6|.|TRBV2
TGTGCCAGCAGTGACCAGGGGACAGTCTCACCCCTCCACTTT
CASSDQGTVSPLHF
>TRBD1|TRBJ2-3|once|TRBV9
TGTGCCAGCAGCGTACGACAGGGGGCAGATACGCAGTATTTT
CASSVRQGADTQYF
>TRBD1|TRBJ1-6|many|TRBV7-9
TGTGCCAGCAGCTGGGGGACAGGGCTCGATTCACCCCTCCACTTT
CASSWGTGLDSPLHF
>.|TRBJ1-1|few|TRBV4-3
TGCGCCAGCAGCCAAGATCCCTGGCGGGAAGCTTTCTTT
CASSQDPWREAFF
>TRBD1|TRBJ2-7|many|TRBV19
TGTGCCAGTAGTACGACAGGGGAAGGTCGATACGAGCAGTACTTC
CASSTTGEGRYEQYF
>.|TRBJ2-6|few|TRBV6-1
TGTGCCAGCAGACGCGTTTTCTCTGGGGCCAACGTCCTGACTTTC
CASRRVFSGANVLTF
>TRBD2|TRBJ2-2|few|TRBV7-9
TGTGCCAGCATCCCGGGACTAGTGACCGGGGAGCTGTTTTTT
CASIPGLVTGELFF
>.|TRBJ1-2|.|TRBV9
TGTGCCAGCAGCGTAGGTCCCGACGCAGAGCGGAGCGTCTATGGCTACACCTTC
CASSVGPDAERSVYGYTF
>TRBD2|TRBJ2-4|many|TRBV6-2/TRBV6-3
TGTGCCAGCAGCCCCGGGCTAGCGGTGAGCATTCAGTACTTC
CASSPGLAVSIQYF
>.|TRBJ1-4|few|TRBV20-1
TGCAGTGCTAGAGATTTAGGGCGTAATGAAAAACTGTTTTTT
CSARDLGRNEKLFF